These T cell receptor beta chains were read from a single sample in a study of immune characterization of retroperitoneal liposarcoma. MiXCR, applied by TCRdb to the PCR reads, yields one record per CDR3 protein. The top ten clones hold 6.5% to 9% of a sample with more than 15,000 distinct CDR3 sequences, 35% to 45% of them seen once. The sequencing input was blood. These receptors were taken from a male donor with retroperitoneal liposarcoma. The CDR3 runs from the conserved cysteine through the conserved F or W. The D gene is left open where the match is weak. Clone sizes are given selectively: once, few, many, or a class where the clone is expanded.

size	D	V	length	CDR3
NA	NA	TRBV5-4	14	CASRKDRRNTEAFF
NA	TRBD2	TRBV12-3/TRBV12-4	15	CASSLSGGAKNIQFF
medium-sized	NA	TRBV7-6	14	CASSLEAVGYGYTF
NA	NA	TRBV7-2	14	CASSLGTNTYEQYF
many	NA	TRBV6-1	16	CASSALTGTHAYEQFF
NA	NA	TRBV6-1	14	CVWSYCRTGVPQFF
NA	NA	TRBV7-4	15	CASIETGTGLYEQFF
NA	NA	TRBV27	15	CASSFFVSHADEQFF
medium-sized	TRBD1	TRBV27	13	CASSTYRGREQFF
NA	NA	TRBV18	14	CASSPTGVSYEQYF
NA	NA	TRBV11-2	15	CASNVVPSRVYEQYF
medium-sized	NA	TRBV7-2	17	CASSLFVSTGYSYEQYF
NA	TRBD2	TRBV11-2	15	CASSLTPAGIETQYF
few	NA	TRBV11-2	15	CASSKDGRNTGELFF
medium-sized	TRBD2	TRBV6-1	15	CASKKGLAENYEQYF
medium-sized	TRBD2	TRBV7-8	16	CASSLFTGGGPGELFF
NA	TRBD1	TRBV5-3	14	CASSPPDRADTQYF
few	TRBD1	TRBV24-1	15	CATSDPGTGHQPQHF
NA	TRBD1	TRBV10-2	17	CASSAPGGNSYNSPLHF
few	TRBD2	TRBV7-2	13	CASSGSGGETQYF
medium-sized	TRBD2	TRBV11-2	17	CASSLGLGTRTYNEQFF
few	NA	TRBV6-6	14	CASSYSGPLDEQYF
many	NA	TRBV11-2	14	CASSLDGQYNEQYF
many	TRBD2	TRBV6-1	15	CASSGLTSGNYEQYF
NA	NA	TRBV6-8	15	CASVPGTVNTGELFF
NA	TRBD1	TRBV12-3/TRBV12-4	12	CASSLIGTGQYF
medium-sized	TRBD2	TRBV27	17	CASSLRTGTSVYNEQFF
NA	NA	TRBV5-3	13	CASSLEPADTQYF
NA	TRBD1	TRBV7-3	15	CASSLDREASDEQYF
once	NA	TRBV25-1	12	CASSGIGSEQFF
few	TRBD2	TRBV7-3	15	CASSRGTSVVGEQFF
medium-sized	NA	TRBV7-2	16	CASSSGTTLNTGELFF
few	TRBD1	TRBV6-5	17	CASSYPTRGQGSDTQYF
once	NA	TRBV7-8	15	CASSLVPRGFETQYF
few	TRBD1	TRBV7-2	13	CASSMDRVGELFF
NA	NA	TRBV7-8	12	CASSFDQETQYF
NA	NA	TRBV10-2	13	CASRRENTGELFF
medium-sized	NA	TRBV27	19	CASRLRGARVQAGEVEQYF
few	NA	TRBV6-6	13	CASTPEGAYEQYF
NA	TRBD1	TRBV6-2/TRBV6-3	14	CASKGTGALGELFF
few	TRBD1	TRBV4-1	15	CASSQVVQGVYGYTF
few	NA	TRBV27	11	CATQVWNEQYF
NA	NA	TRBV5-1	16	CASSLFVDPSQETQYF
NA	NA	TRBV6-6	15	CASSLQAWETDTQYF
NA	TRBD2	TRBV6-6	14	CASSGGGGQETQYF
medium-sized	TRBD2	TRBV6-1	15	CASSEAGGSSYEQYF
medium-sized	NA	TRBV27	15	CASRPGTLSTDTQYF
many	TRBD1	TRBV6-1	16	CASSEREGTVTDTQYF
NA	NA	TRBV7-2	12	CASHGGFYEQYF
NA	NA	TRBV10-1	14	CASSEKRNTGELFF
medium-sized	NA	TRBV6-1	12	CASSLTGYEQYF
NA	NA	TRBV25-1	16	CASSESGPSTPNEQYF
NA	NA	TRBV6-1	12	CASSERGPRQFF
few	NA	TRBV7-2	13	CASSPQGANVLTF
NA	TRBD2	TRBV7-6	17	CASSPPFGGGGGETQYF
few	NA	TRBV27	14	CASSQTGSSYEQYF
NA	NA	TRBV6-2/TRBV6-3	14	CASSASRLNYGYTF